The clone carrying this T cell receptor beta chain was observed a few times. Its antigen is still unknown. Use of 60 Vbeta and 13 Jbeta primers characterized the PCR. The assay was immunoSEQ multiplex PCR, and TCRdb's table has in-frame clones only and misses some. The table lists 90,000 to 120,000 clones, about 68% of them singletons. Everyone who donated was a healthy bone marrow donor. This sample stems from a study of cytomegalovirus exposure and HLA in healthy donors. General observations from the study: Despite most TCR sequences being rare, some public TCRs occurred in many donors. What a later analysis reportedly showed was that an Asian-associated ancestry cluster had fewer N-insertions than the roughly 700-donor mean.

Sequencing was carried out using PBMCs. The origin of this receptor is a male donor in good health and CMV-seropositive.

CDR3 bases: TGCGCCAGCAGCCAAGGGCGGCAGAACTATGGCTACACCTTC. Protein: CASSQGRQNYGYTF. The chain uses TRBV4-3 and TRBJ1-2; D unclear. The V end was cut by 1 base, the J end by 2 bases, with 8 bases between. The length of the CDR3 is 14 residues. Per germline, CDR1 LGHNA and CDR2 YSLEER.